The subject of this entry is one T cell receptor (beta chain). Its target is not known. With the read ending 3 residues before the CDR3 end, the germline J gene is used to fill in that end. This entry comes from a study of Tregs in tolerant kidney transplant recipients. Study-wide results and caveats: Biological reproducibility was not directly addressed, but technical replication error appeared minimal.

CDR3 size: 12 residues. Germline assignment: CDR1 GTSNPN and CDR2 SVGIG (reference sequence). The germline V and J ends were trimmed by 1 base and 2 bases, with 4 bases remaining between them. Sequenced by immunoSEQ multiplex PCR; TCRdb stores in-frame clones only, minus some. In all, the sample yields roughly 48,000 clones. The chain couples TRBV30 to TRBJ2-3, with unresolved D. This TCR was recovered from a human donor who received a combined kidney and bone marrow transplant. This specimen consisted of CD4+ T cells from blood, obtained before the transplant. The CDR3 reads CAWSGPTDTQYF. The sequenced part of the CDR3 DNA is TGTGCCTGGAGTGGGCCCACAGATACG.